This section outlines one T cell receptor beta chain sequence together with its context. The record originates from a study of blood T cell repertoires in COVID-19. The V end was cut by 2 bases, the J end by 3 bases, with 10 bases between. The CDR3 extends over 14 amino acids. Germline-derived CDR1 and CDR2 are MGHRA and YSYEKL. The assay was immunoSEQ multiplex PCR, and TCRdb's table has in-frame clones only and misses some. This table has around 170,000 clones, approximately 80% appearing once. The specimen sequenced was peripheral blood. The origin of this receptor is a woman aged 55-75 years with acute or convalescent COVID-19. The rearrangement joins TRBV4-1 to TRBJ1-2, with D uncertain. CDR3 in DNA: TGCGCCAGCAGCCAACCAGCCAGCGACTATGGCTACACCTTC. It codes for CASSQPASDYGYTF.